The 30 T cell receptor beta chains below were found in one sample sequenced in a study of cytomegalovirus exposure and HLA in healthy donors (dated by TCRdb to 2016 to 2017). The method behind the library was the immunoSEQ multiplex PCR assay. A mixture of 60 forward primers for TCR Vbeta segments and 13 reverse primers for TCR Jbeta segments was used in the multiplex PCR. This is the immuneACCESS table as TCRdb keeps it, with only in-frame sequences that have V and J called. A part of the clones is gone; compared with another copy, unresolved V genes explain less than half, and the rest is unexplained. This sample's clone table shows fewer than 200,000 clones. The ten largest make up roughly 6.7% of the sample. The sequenced material came from PBMCs. These TCRs come from a man under 40 in good health and CMV-seronegative.

The chain is built from TRBV28 and TRBJ2-3; 9 nucleotides match TRBD2. Germline-derived CDR1 and CDR2 are MDHEN and SYDVKM. This CDR3 has 15 residues. Trimming cost V 2 bases and J 1 base; bases outside gene matches: 1. In DNA form, the CDR3 reads TGTGCCAGCAGTTTAGCGGGAGGGGGCACAGATACGCAGTATTTT. This translates into CASSLAGGGTDTQYF.

The chain recombines TRBV2 with TRBJ1-1; 8 nucleotides agree with TRBD1. Germline V lookup: CDR1 SNHLY, CDR2 FYNNEI. Trimming cost V 7 bases and J 5 bases; bases outside gene matches: 9. The CDR3 is 14 residues long. This CDR3 reads CASNYEQGGTEAFF. The CDR3 DNA reads TGTGCCAGCAATTATGAACAGGGGGGAACTGAAGCTTTCTTT.

The CDR3 region has the DNA TGTGCCAGCAGCTTGGAACACGGGACTAGCGAGGCCCAGTACTTC. Protein: CASSLEHGTSEAQYF. The chain has TRBV11-3 and TRBJ2-5, with TRBD2 matching 10 bases. With V trimmed by 3 bases and J by 9 bases, 10 bases remained unmatched. Germline CDR1 SGHNT, CDR2 YENEEA. The CDR3 sequence is 15 residues long.

The V call is TRBV4-1, the J call TRBJ2-5; 7 bases align to TRBD2. The CDR3 consists of 17 residues. V trimming: 0 bases; J trimming: 5 bases; junction bases outside the gene matches: 12. Germline V gene sequence: CDR1 MGHRA, CDR2 YSYEKL. The DNA for the CDR3 is TGCGCCAGCAGCCAAGATCTGGGGCGAGCGGGGAGGGAGACCCAGTACTTC. Protein product: CASSQDLGRAGRETQYF.

This rearrangement joins TRBV19 to TRBJ2-2; perhaps TRBD1 as D (6 bases). The CDR3 extends over 15 amino acids. Germline CDR1 reads LNHDA; CDR2 reads SQIVND (reference sequence). V lost 6 bases and J lost 2, with 13 bases in between. The chain's CDR3 is CASRPTDRNTGELFF. The CDR3 DNA follows: TGTGCCAGTAGACCCACGGACAGAAACACCGGGGAGCTGTTTTTT.

V usage is TRBV6-4 and J usage is TRBJ2-2; 7 nucleotides match TRBD1. The germline gives CDR1 MRHNA, CDR2 SNTAGT. The ends lost 6 bases at V and 7 bases at J; junction bases unmatched: 5. The CDR3 length is 13 residues. The chain's CDR3 is CASRRGRVGELFF. The CDR3 DNA is TGTGCCAGCAGAAGGGGGCGCGTCGGGGAGCTGTTTTTT.

The chain employs TRBV5-4 and TRBJ1-2, with D tentatively TRBD1 (6 bases). The CDR3 totals 15 residues. Germline-derived CDR1 and CDR2 are SGHNT and YYREEE (reference sequence). Trimming removed 4 bases from V and 4 bases from J, with 17 bases in between. The CDR3 spells CASSPRQGHAYGYTF. The CDR3 nucleotides are TGTGCCAGCAGCCCGAGGCAGGGGCACGCCTATGGCTACACCTTC.

J is TRBJ2-7 and V is TRBV2; D not certain. Deletions cut 3 bases from V and 4 bases from J, with 10 bases between. The germline CDR1 and CDR2 sequences are SNHLY and FYNNEI. This CDR3 is built from 13 residues. CDR3 in DNA: TGTGCCAGCAGTGAGACTGTTGGATACGAGCAGTACTTC. It is translated as CASSETVGYEQYF.

The chain's CDR3 is CASSLDEGFYGYTF. CDR3 bases: TGTGCCAGCAGCTTAGACGAGGGATTTTATGGCTACACCTTC. The genes are TRBV11-3 and TRBJ1-2; D ambiguous. The CDR3 length is 14 residues. V was cut by 0 bases and J by 5 bases, with 10 bases left in between. In germline, CDR1 is SGHNT, CDR2 YENEEA.

This sequence joins TRBV30 and TRBJ1-1; D may be TRBD1 (5 bases). CDR3 length equals 14 residues. Germline V gives CDR1 GTSNPN, CDR2 SVGIG (reference sequence). This CDR3 is CARVSSTAYTEAFF. In DNA form, the CDR3 reads TGTGCTCGAGTCTCCTCGACAGCTTACACTGAAGCTTTCTTT. The complete variable domain, with remaining parts taken from reference TRBV30 and TRBJ1-1, reads SQTIHQWPATLVQPVGSPLSLECTVEGTSNPNLYWYRQAAGRGLQLLFYSVGIGQISSEVPQNLSASRPQDRQFILSSKKLLLSDSGFYLCARVSSTAYTEAFFGQGTRLTVV.

The chain joins TRBV11-1 to TRBJ1-1; a possible D gene is TRBD1 (6 bases). The CDR3 has 14 amino acids. The V and J ends lost 8 bases and 5 bases respectively, with 18 bases between them. Germline loops: CDR1 SGHAT, CDR2 FQDESV (reference sequence). CDR3 sequence: CASHRAGVYTEAFF. CDR3 DNA sequence: TGTGCCAGCCATCGGGCAGGGGTGTATACTGAAGCTTTCTTT.

The chain is built from TRBV15 and TRBJ2-3; possible D gene TRBD1, 6 bases. The CDR3 extends over 14 amino acids. Trimming cost V 0 bases and J 9 bases, with 13 bases left between them. Germline V gives CDR1 LNHNV, CDR2 YYDKDF (reference sequence). The CDR3 sequence is CATSREDITGTQYF. DNA for the CDR3: TGTGCCACCAGCAGAGAGGATATCACAGGGACGCAGTATTTT.

CDR3 in DNA: TGTGCCAGCAGCTCTCCGGGACAGGGATTCTTCGGGAACACTGAAGCTTTCTTT. Encoded protein: CASSSPGQGFFGNTEAFF. The chain combines TRBV7-9 with TRBJ1-1, with TRBD1 matching 9 bases. V trimming: 4 bases; J trimming: 1 base; junction bases outside the gene matches: 13. This CDR3 contains 18 residues. Germline CDR1 SEHNR, CDR2 FQNEAQ (reference sequence).

The chain recombines TRBV6-5 with TRBJ2-7, with unresolved D. V lost 5 bases to trimming and J lost 6 bases, with 8 bases between them. The CDR3 length is 11 residues. CDR1 is MNHEY and CDR2 is SVGAGI in the germline V gene. For the CDR3, the DNA is TGTGCCAGCAGTCTCCTTAGCGAGCAGTACTTC. It yields the protein CASSLLSEQYF.

Remarks on this clone: At one end, the junction sequence differs from germline, possibly due to a read error. This chain connects TRBV2 to TRBJ1-2, with D maybe TRBD1 (6 bases). The CDR3 spans 10 residues. CDR1 and CDR2 (germline): SNHLY, FYNNEI. CDR3 bases: TGTGCCAGCAGCGATCGACAGGATTACTTC. Amino acids: CASSDRQDYF.

CDR3: CASSLTSGVLNTEAFF. The CDR3 region has the DNA TGCGCCAGCAGCTTGACGAGTGGAGTGTTAAACACTGAAGCTTTCTTT. V usage is TRBV5-1 and J usage is TRBJ1-1; D remains unclear. The CDR3 is 16 amino acids. V dropped 1 base and J dropped 2 bases, with 15 bases sitting between them. Per the germline V gene, CDR1 is SGHRS and CDR2 is YFSETQ.

This chain connects TRBV6-5 to TRBJ1-1; 8 bases line up with TRBD1. The junction had 10 bases not matched to a gene; V was cut back by 4 bases and J by 3 bases. CDR1 MNHEY and CDR2 SVGAGI come from the germline V gene. The CDR3 runs to 16 residues. CDR3 amino acids: CASSSTGAGVDTEAFF. DNA of the CDR3: TGTGCCAGCAGTTCGACAGGGGCGGGGGTGGACACTGAAGCTTTCTTT.

This chain's CDR3 is CASIDTSGPSYEQYF. The DNA for the CDR3 is TGTGCCAGCATTGATACTAGCGGGCCTTCCTACGAGCAGTACTTC. J is TRBJ2-7 and V is TRBV2; 9 positions agree with TRBD2. The V gene end was trimmed by 7 bases and the J gene end by 1 base; junction bases not matched to a gene: 8. This CDR3 spans 15 amino acids. CDR1 is SNHLY, CDR2 FYNNEI, per germline. Full variable domain (remainder filled in from reference TRBV2 and TRBJ2-7): EPEVTQTPSHQVTQMGQEVILRCVPISNHLYFYWYRQILGQKVEFLVSFYNNEISEKSEIFDDQFSVERPDGSNFTLKIRSTKLEDSAMYFCASIDTSGPSYEQYFGPGTRLTVT.

This sequence joins TRBV5-1 and TRBJ2-5; D not certain. Judging by the DNA end, TRBJ2-7 fits better; the J call may be wrong. The CDR3 runs 15 residues. Germline values: CDR1 SGHRS, CDR2 YFSETQ. CDR3 bases: TGCGCCAGCAAGCTTGACTCCCAGAACTCCTACGAGCAGTACTTC. Encoded protein: CASKLDSQNSYEQYF.

The chain uses TRBV6-5 and TRBJ1-2, with D hard to call. Germline-derived CDR1 and CDR2 are MNHEY and SVGAGI. V dropped 0 bases and J dropped 3 bases, with 14 bases sitting between them. This CDR3 spans 16 amino acids. The CDR3 sequence is CASSYSRLALDYGYTF. The CDR3 nucleotides read TGTGCCAGCAGTTACTCCAGATTAGCCCTTGACTATGGCTACACCTTC.

The gene calls are TRBV14 and TRBJ2-7; 12 nucleotides align to TRBD2. Germline V CDR1 and CDR2: SGHDN, FVKESK. This CDR3 contains 15 residues. V was pared by 6 bases and J by 2 bases, with 5 bases of the junction left unmatched. The CDR3 nucleotides read TGTGCCAGCAGTCGGACTAGCGGGGTTCCCTACGAGCAGTACTTC. It translates to CASSRTSGVPYEQYF.

The chain carries TRBV6-7 and TRBJ2-3; D unclear. TRBV6-7 is an open reading frame whose function is uncertain. CDR3 size: 10 residues. V shed 10 bases and J shed 7 bases, with 9 bases lying between them. Here the CDR3 reads CATTPYTQYF. DNA for the CDR3: TGTGCCACTACCCCCTATACGCAGTATTTT.

The CDR3 bases are TGTGCCAGCAGTCGGGACAGGGAAGCTTTCTTT. It yields the protein CASSRDREAFF. The chain carries TRBV5-4 and TRBJ1-1; 8 nucleotides align to TRBD1. CDR3 length equals 11 residues. Trimming took 5 bases from V and 8 from J; bases not matched to a gene: 2. CDR1 and CDR2 from the germline V gene are SGHNT and YYREEE (reference sequence).

V is TRBV19 and J is TRBJ2-7, with a weak D call TRBD1 (5 bases). CDR1 is LNHDA and CDR2 is SQIVND in the germline V gene (reference sequence). The CDR3 has 13 residues. The V end lost 1 base, the J end lost 6 bases, and 10 bases lay between the germline ends. The CDR3 DNA reads TGTGCCAGTAGTATAGTAGGGGAAGTCGAGCAGTACTTC. Its translation: CASSIVGEVEQYF.

The chain carries TRBV11-2 and TRBJ2-5; D is possibly TRBD2 (7 bases). CDR1 and CDR2 from the germline V gene are SGHAT and FQNNGV. Between the trimmed V and J ends, which lost 1 base and 3 bases, there was a span of 12 bases. This CDR3 region has 15 residues. The CDR3 nucleotides read TGTGCCAGCAGCTTAGGGGGGCTAGCGGAAGAGACCCAGTACTTC. Protein: CASSLGGLAEETQYF.

The chain combines TRBV2 with TRBJ2-7; 7 bases match TRBD2. With V trimmed by 8 bases and J by 2 bases, 15 bases remained unmatched. CDR1 and CDR2 (germline): SNHLY, FYNNEI. There are 16 residues in the CDR3. The CDR3 DNA is TGTGCCAGCGGAGGGGAGGGTTTCCCCGCGACCTACGAGCAGTACTTC. It encodes CASGGEGFPATYEQYF.

The J gene is TRBJ1-2, the V gene TRBV14; the D is unclear. The V end lost 1 base, the J end lost 3 bases, and 9 bases lay between the germline ends. The CDR3 has 14 residues. Germline lookup yields CDR1 SGHDN and CDR2 FVKESK. CDR3 bases: TGTGCCAGCAGCCAAGTTTCTAGGTACTATGGCTACACCTTC. It specifies CASSQVSRYYGYTF.

This chain uses TRBV28 with TRBJ1-1; 8 positions match TRBD1. This CDR3 spans 15 amino acids. Germline assignment: CDR1 MDHEN and CDR2 SYDVKM. V lost 6 bases to trimming and J lost 1 base; unmatched junction nucleotides: 7. The CDR3 reads CASRLRGQENTEAFF. CDR3 DNA: TGTGCCAGCAGGCTCCGGGGACAGGAGAACACTGAAGCTTTCTTT.

Notes on this clone: The missing conserved phenylalanine or tryptophan at the end of this CDR3 makes a read error likely. The J gene is TRBJ1-2, the V gene TRBV10-3, with 8 bases aligning to TRBD1. Germline lookup yields CDR1 ENHRY and CDR2 SYGVKD. The CDR3 is made up of 13 amino acids. Unmatched junction bases numbered 8, after V lost 6 bases and J lost 8 bases. The CDR3 protein is CAISPDRVEGYTL. The CDR3 coding sequence is TGTGCCATCAGCCCGGACAGGGTAGAAGGCTACACCCTC.

The CDR3 is CASSQQTGDSPHETFF. DNA of the CDR3: TGTGCCAGCAGCCAGCAGACAGGGGACTCCCCCCACGAGACTTTCTTT. This chain links TRBV4-2 with TRBJ1-1, with 8 bases aligning to TRBD1. The CDR3 extends over 16 amino acids. Germline assignment: CDR1 LGHNA and CDR2 YNFKEQ. V dropped 3 bases and J dropped 12; count of bases not matched to a gene: 18.